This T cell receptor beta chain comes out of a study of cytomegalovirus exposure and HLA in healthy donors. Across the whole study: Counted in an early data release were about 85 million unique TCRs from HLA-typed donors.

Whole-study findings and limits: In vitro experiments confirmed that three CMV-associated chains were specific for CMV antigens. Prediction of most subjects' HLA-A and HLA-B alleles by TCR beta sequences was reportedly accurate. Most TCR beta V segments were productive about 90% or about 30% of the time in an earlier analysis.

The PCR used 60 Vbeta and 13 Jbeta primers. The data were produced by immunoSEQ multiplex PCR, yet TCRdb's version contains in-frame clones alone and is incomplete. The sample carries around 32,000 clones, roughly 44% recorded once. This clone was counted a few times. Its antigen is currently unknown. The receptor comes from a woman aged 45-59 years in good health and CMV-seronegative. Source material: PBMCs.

CDR3 in DNA: TGTGCCAGCAGCGTAGGGAGCGAACTTTACAATGAGCAGTTCTTC. This codes for CASSVGSELYNEQFF. The V and J genes are TRBV9 and TRBJ2-1; no firm D call. This CDR3 has 15 residues. CDR1 is SGDLS, CDR2 YYNGEE, per germline. The V end was cut by 0 bases, the J end by 4 bases, with 11 bases between.